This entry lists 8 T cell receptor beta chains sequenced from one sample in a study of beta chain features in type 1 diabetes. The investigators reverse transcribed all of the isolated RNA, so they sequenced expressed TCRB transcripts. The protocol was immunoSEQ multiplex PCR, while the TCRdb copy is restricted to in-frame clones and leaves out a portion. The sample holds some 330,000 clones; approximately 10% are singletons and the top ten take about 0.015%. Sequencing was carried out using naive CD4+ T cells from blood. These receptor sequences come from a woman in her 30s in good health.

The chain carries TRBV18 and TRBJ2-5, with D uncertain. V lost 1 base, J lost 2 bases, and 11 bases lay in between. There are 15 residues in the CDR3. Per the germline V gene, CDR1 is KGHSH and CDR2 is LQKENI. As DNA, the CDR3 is TGTGCCAGCTCACCACGTGTGGCAATTCAAGAGACCCAGTACTTC. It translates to CASSPRVAIQETQYF.

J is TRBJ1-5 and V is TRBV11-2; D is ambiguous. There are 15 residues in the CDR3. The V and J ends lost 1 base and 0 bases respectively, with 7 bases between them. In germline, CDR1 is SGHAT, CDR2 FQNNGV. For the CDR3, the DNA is TGTGCCAGCAGCTTAGCGCCCAGTAGCAATCAGCCCCAGCATTTT. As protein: CASSLAPSSNQPQHF.

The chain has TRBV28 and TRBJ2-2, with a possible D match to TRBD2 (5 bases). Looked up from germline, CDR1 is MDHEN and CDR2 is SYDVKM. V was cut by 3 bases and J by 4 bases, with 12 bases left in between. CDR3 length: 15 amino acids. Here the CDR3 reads CASSFERVGTGELFF. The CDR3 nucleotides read TGTGCCAGCAGTTTTGAGAGGGTTGGCACCGGGGAGCTGTTTTTT.

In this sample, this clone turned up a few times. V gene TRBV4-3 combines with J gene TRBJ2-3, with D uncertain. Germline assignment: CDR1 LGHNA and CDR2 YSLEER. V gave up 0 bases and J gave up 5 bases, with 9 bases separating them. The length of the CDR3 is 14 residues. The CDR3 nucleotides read TGCGCCAGCAGCCAAGAAGCCCAAGAAGATACGCAGTATTTT. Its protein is CASSQEAQEDTQYF.

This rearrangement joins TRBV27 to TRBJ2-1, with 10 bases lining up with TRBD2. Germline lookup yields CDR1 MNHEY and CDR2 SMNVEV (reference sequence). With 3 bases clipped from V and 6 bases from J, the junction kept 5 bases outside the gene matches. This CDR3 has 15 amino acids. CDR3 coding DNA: TGTGCCAGCAGTTTCAGCGGGAGGGAAACCAATGAGCAGTTCTTC. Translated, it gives CASSFSGRETNEQFF.

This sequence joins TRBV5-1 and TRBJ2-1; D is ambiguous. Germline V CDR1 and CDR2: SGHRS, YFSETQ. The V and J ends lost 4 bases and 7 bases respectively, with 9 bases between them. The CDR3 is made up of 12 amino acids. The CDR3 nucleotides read TGCGCCAGCAGCCTCAGTACGAATGAGCAGTTCTTC. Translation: CASSLSTNEQFF.

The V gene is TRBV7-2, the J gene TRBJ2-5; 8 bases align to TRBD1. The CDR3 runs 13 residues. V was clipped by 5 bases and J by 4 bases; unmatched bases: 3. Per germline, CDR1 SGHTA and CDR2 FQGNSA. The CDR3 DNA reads TGTGCCAGCAGCCGCAGGGGGCTAGAGACCCAGTACTTC. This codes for CASSRRGLETQYF.

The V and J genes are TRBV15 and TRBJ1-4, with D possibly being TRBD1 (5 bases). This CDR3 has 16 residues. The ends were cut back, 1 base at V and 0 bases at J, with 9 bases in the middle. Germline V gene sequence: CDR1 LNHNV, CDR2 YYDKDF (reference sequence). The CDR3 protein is CATSRVTAATNEKLFF. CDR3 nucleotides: TGTGCCACCAGCAGAGTGACAGCTGCAACTAATGAAAAACTGTTTTTT.